This is a list of T cell receptor beta chains from one sample in a study of T cell repertoires in cytomegalovirus infection. These receptors lack a known antigen. TCRdb called the reads again in MiXCR, with one record for every CDR3 protein. Of about 770,000 distinct CDR3 sequences listed, roughly 29% were seen once; the top ten hold 10% to 15%. The sample here was cultured CD8+ T cells from PBMCs, taken from culture after CMV antigen stimulation. Receptors were obtained from a human donor in good health (CMV status not recorded). Some clones in this sample may be carry-over from other donors' samples. Each CDR3 is given with its conserved first and last residue. The order of the fields is J gene, D gene, clone size, V gene, CDR3 DNA, CDR3 protein. A D gene is named only where the DNA matches it firmly. Where a row states a size, it is once, few, many or the class of an expanded clone; other rows omit it.

J gene: TRBJ1-6; D gene: TRBD1; clone size: many; V gene: TRBV7-8; CDR3 DNA: TGTGCCAGCAGCTATCACTTTCAAGGGGGCGCGGGGTCACCCCTCCACTTT; CDR3 protein: CASSYHFQGGAGSPLHF
J gene: TRBJ2-3; D gene: .; clone size: .; V gene: TRBV19; CDR3 DNA: TGTGCCAGTAGTATAGTGGGGCATCCCCCGCAGTATTTT; CDR3 protein: CASSIVGHPPQYF
J gene: TRBJ1-4; D gene: .; clone size: many; V gene: TRBV7-6; CDR3 DNA: TGTGCCAGCAGCTTTGGGCGGCCGTATTCAACTAATGAAAAACTGTTTTTT; CDR3 protein: CASSFGRPYSTNEKLFF
J gene: TRBJ1-1; D gene: .; clone size: few; V gene: TRBV27; CDR3 DNA: TGTGCCAGCAAAAGGGAGAACACTGAAGCTTTCTTT; CDR3 protein: CASKRENTEAFF
J gene: TRBJ1-2; D gene: .; clone size: .; V gene: TRBV7-9; CDR3 DNA: TGTGCCAGCAGCCTGCTGCCCGCCTTCTATGGCTACACCTTC; CDR3 protein: CASSLLPAFYGYTF
J gene: TRBJ2-2; D gene: .; clone size: .; V gene: TRBV28; CDR3 DNA: TGTGCCAGCAGTTGGGTCTTAAACACCGGGGAGCTGTTTTTT; CDR3 protein: CASSWVLNTGELFF
J gene: TRBJ1-1; D gene: TRBD1; clone size: few; V gene: TRBV10-3; CDR3 DNA: TGTGCCATCAGTGAGGGGGGCCGGGACAGTGCTTTCTTT; CDR3 protein: CAISEGGRDSAFF
J gene: TRBJ2-2; D gene: .; clone size: few; V gene: TRBV6-6; CDR3 DNA: TGTGCCACTGGCATCGACACCGGGGAGCTGTTTTTT; CDR3 protein: CATGIDTGELFF
J gene: TRBJ2-5; D gene: TRBD2; clone size: .; V gene: TRBV24-1; CDR3 DNA: TGTGCCACCGGGCAAGCGGGGCAAGAGACCCAGTACTTC; CDR3 protein: CATGQAGQETQYF
J gene: TRBJ1-2; D gene: TRBD1; clone size: few; V gene: TRBV6-1; CDR3 DNA: TGTGCCAGCAGTGAAGCGCAGGACAGGGCGGATGGCTACACCTTC; CDR3 protein: CASSEAQDRADGYTF
J gene: TRBJ2-5; D gene: TRBD1; clone size: .; V gene: TRBV5-1; CDR3 DNA: TGCGCCAGCAGCTCCCACGGGACAGGGTTTGTAGAGACCCAGTACTTC; CDR3 protein: CASSSHGTGFVETQYF
J gene: TRBJ2-1; D gene: TRBD2; clone size: .; V gene: TRBV24-1; CDR3 DNA: TGTGCCACCAGTGACTCCGCCGGGACTAGCGGGGAACCTTACAGCTACAATGAGCAGTTCTTC; CDR3 protein: CATSDSAGTSGEPYSYNEQFF
J gene: TRBJ2-1; D gene: TRBD2; clone size: .; V gene: TRBV7-8; CDR3 DNA: TGTGCCAGCAGCTTAGTAGCGGTAGCGGGGCCCTACAATGAGCAGTTCTTC; CDR3 protein: CASSLVAVAGPYNEQFF
J gene: TRBJ1-2; D gene: TRBD1; clone size: many; V gene: TRBV20-1; CDR3 DNA: TGCAGTGCTAAATCAGGGGGCGACTATGGCTACACCTTC; CDR3 protein: CSAKSGGDYGYTF
J gene: TRBJ2-1; D gene: TRBD2; clone size: few; V gene: TRBV10-2; CDR3 DNA: TGCGCCAGCAGTCCTTCCGGGACTAGCAATGAGCAGTTCTTC; CDR3 protein: CASSPSGTSNEQFF
J gene: TRBJ2-5; D gene: TRBD1; clone size: .; V gene: TRBV24-1; CDR3 DNA: TGTGCCACCAGTGATCAACCGGGACAGGGACAAGAGACCCAGTACTTC; CDR3 protein: CATSDQPGQGQETQYF
J gene: TRBJ2-5; D gene: TRBD1; clone size: few; V gene: TRBV7-3; CDR3 DNA: TGTGCCAGCAGCTCTCCGGGACAGGGCTCCCAAGAGACCCAGTACTTC; CDR3 protein: CASSSPGQGSQETQYF
J gene: TRBJ1-1; D gene: .; clone size: few; V gene: TRBV4-1; CDR3 DNA: TGCGCCAGCAGCCAAGAGACCCCCTCGTGGACTGAAGCTTTCTTT; CDR3 protein: CASSQETPSWTEAFF
J gene: TRBJ1-4; D gene: .; clone size: .; V gene: TRBV2; CDR3 DNA: TGTGCCAGCAGTGTAATTGAGACTAATGAAAAACTGTTTTTT; CDR3 protein: CASSVIETNEKLFF
J gene: TRBJ2-7; D gene: .; clone size: once; V gene: TRBV6-1; CDR3 DNA: TGTGCCAGCAGTGAAGGGAAGGGGGTGGCCTACGAGCAGTACTTC; CDR3 protein: CASSEGKGVAYEQYF
J gene: TRBJ2-4; D gene: .; clone size: .; V gene: TRBV27; CDR3 DNA: TGTGCCAGCAGTACCTCGGACCGGACGGACATTCAGTACTTC; CDR3 protein: CASSTSDRTDIQYF
J gene: TRBJ1-6; D gene: .; clone size: few; V gene: TRBV6-6; CDR3 DNA: TGTGCCAGCAGTATGCAAGTGGGGGGAGACTCCTATAATTCACCCCTCCACTTT; CDR3 protein: CASSMQVGGDSYNSPLHF
J gene: TRBJ2-3; D gene: .; clone size: .; V gene: TRBV5-6; CDR3 DNA: TGTGCCAGCAGCTTTTTAGGTCGAACAGATACGCAGTATTTT; CDR3 protein: CASSFLGRTDTQYF
J gene: TRBJ1-6; D gene: .; clone size: few; V gene: TRBV6-5; CDR3 DNA: TGTGCCAGCAGTTACGAGCGGCAGGGGCGCTCCTATAATTCACCCCTCCACTTT; CDR3 protein: CASSYERQGRSYNSPLHF
J gene: TRBJ2-7; D gene: .; clone size: .; V gene: TRBV27; CDR3 DNA: TGTGCCAGCAGTTCAGCTCCGGGACTGACCTACGAGCAGTACTTC; CDR3 protein: CASSSAPGLTYEQYF
J gene: TRBJ1-1; D gene: .; clone size: .; V gene: TRBV6-5; CDR3 DNA: TGTGCCACCGGCCGGAACACTGAAGCTTTCTTT; CDR3 protein: CATGRNTEAFF
J gene: TRBJ2-7; D gene: .; clone size: many; V gene: TRBV7-6; CDR3 DNA: TGTGCCAGCAGAATTGGCGGGACATCTTCCTACGAGCAGTACTTC; CDR3 protein: CASRIGGTSSYEQYF